In this sample, the clone carrying this T cell receptor beta chain turned up a few times. Its cognate antigen is unknown. This sample was taken from a study of cytomegalovirus exposure and HLA in healthy donors. Study background: A later analysis reported the 120 validation repertoires used the same platform as the roughly 700 first-cohort repertoires.

Germline lookup yields CDR1 ENHRY and CDR2 SYGVKD. Between the trimmed V and J ends, which lost 0 bases and 4 bases, there was a span of 9 bases. The CDR3 spans 14 residues. Method: immunoSEQ multiplex PCR; TCRdb's copy keeps in-frame clones and lacks some. Of about 360,000 clones in the sample, 80% to 90% were seen once. Points from the study as a whole: The investigators catalogued under 200 TCR beta chains as cytomegalovirus-associated. Through in vitro validation, a few CMV-associated chains were shown to be specific for CMV antigens. Whilst most TCR sequences proved rare, a subset of public TCRs occurred across many donors.

The source is a young woman in good health and CMV-seronegative. The specimen was PBMCs. The chain uses TRBV10-3 and TRBJ1-1, with D perhaps matching TRBD1 (5 bases). The CDR3 region is CAISESRQGTEAFF. The CDR3 DNA follows: TGTGCCATCAGTGAGTCCCGGCAGGGCACTGAAGCTTTCTTT.